This T cell receptor (beta chain) was captured by sequencing in a study of blood T cell repertoires in COVID-19. This clone was detected once. The V and J ends lost 5 bases and 5 bases respectively, with 10 bases between them. The germline V gene has CDR1 SGHTA and CDR2 FQGNSA. The CDR3 loop spans 14 amino acids. Some clones are missing from TCRdb's copy, which holds only in-frame ones; the method was immunoSEQ multiplex PCR. There are tens of thousands of clones in the sample; about four fifths occur only once, and approximately 7% lies in the top ten. Sequencing was performed on peripheral blood. The V and J genes are TRBV7-2 and TRBJ1-6, with D hard to call. The TCR was taken from a man between 50 and 59 years old with COVID-19, enrolled during active disease. In DNA, the CDR3 is TGTGCCAGCAGCCAGCCGGGTGATAATTCACCCCTCCACTTT. The encoded protein is CASSQPGDNSPLHF.